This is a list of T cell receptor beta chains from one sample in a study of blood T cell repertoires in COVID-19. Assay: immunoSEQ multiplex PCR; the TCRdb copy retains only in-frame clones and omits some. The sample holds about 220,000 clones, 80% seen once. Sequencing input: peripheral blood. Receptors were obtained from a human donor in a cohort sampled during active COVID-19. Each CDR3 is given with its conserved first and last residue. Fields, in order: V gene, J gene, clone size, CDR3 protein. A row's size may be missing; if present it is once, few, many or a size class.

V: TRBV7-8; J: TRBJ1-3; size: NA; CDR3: CASSSLLGTGRTRNTIYF
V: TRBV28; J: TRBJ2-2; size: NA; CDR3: CASSLPTGTNTGELFF
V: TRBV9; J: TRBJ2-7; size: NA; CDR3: CASSVGQGLSYEQYF
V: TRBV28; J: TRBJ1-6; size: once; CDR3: CASSLGGRDYSPLHF
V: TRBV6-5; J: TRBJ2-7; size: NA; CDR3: CASIPGTSGSYEQYF
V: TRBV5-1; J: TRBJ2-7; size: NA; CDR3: CASSLGTSGLYEQYF
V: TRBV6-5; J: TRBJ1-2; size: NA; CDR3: CASRHPSNYGYTF
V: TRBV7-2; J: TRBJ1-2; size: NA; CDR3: CASSSRTGDGYTF
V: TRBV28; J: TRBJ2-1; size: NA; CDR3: CASSLLWGQGVNEQFF
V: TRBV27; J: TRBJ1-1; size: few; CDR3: CASSTPRGRRAFF
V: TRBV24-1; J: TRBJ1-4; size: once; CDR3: CATSDSGTANEKLFF
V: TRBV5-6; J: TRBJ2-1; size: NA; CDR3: CASSTGLVFDEQFF
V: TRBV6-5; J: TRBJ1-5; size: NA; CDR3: CASRRGGANQPQHF
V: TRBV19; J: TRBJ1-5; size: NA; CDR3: CASSIGTGRTRNQPQHF
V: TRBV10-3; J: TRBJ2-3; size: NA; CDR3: CATETGLGDTQYF
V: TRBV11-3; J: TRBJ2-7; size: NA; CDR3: CASSTHGEPKTREQYF
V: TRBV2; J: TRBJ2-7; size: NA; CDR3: CASRLQGTSYEQYF
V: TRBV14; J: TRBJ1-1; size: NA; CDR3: CASSLKGLVLNTEAFF
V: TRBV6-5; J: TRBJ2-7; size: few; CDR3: CASGGGGEQYF
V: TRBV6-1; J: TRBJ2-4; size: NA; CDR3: CASSERDSGGASAKNIQYF
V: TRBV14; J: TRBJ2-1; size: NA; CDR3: CASSQGEAEKQFF
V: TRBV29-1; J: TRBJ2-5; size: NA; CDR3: CSVDARTGLGETQYF
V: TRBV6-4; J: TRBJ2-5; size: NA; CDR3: CASSGLSGETQYF
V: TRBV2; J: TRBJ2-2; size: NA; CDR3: CASRGDTGELFF
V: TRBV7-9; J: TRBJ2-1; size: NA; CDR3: CASSWGLAASYNEQFF
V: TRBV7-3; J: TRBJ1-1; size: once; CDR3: CASSSGGGEAFF
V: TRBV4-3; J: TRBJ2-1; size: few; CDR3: CASSQVQGTGGNEQFF
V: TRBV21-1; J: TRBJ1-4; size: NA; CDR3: CASSNFQIRQGKLFF
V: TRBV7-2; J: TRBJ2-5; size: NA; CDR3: CASSPSGPSTSGKETQYF
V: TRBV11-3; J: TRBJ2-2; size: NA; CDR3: CASSPGVGYTGELFF
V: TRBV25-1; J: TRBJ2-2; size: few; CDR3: CASSESKDRALGELFF
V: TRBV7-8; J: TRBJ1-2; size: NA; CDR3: CASSLGTGDLAYGYTF
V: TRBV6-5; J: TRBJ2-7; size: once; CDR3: CASSYSQGEQYF
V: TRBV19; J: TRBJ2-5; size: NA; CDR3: CASSVTLDRGQETQYF
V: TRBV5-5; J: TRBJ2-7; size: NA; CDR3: CASSSPTGDYEQYF
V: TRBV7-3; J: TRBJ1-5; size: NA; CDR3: CASSSDSSNQPQHF
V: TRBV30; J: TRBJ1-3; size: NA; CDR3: CAFNRDRGNTIYF
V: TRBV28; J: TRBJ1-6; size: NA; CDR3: CASTSLSPLHF
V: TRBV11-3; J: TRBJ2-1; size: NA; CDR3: CASSLASGSFNEQFF
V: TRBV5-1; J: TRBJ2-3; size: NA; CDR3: CASRPGPDYTDTQYF
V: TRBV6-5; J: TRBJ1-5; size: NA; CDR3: CASSWDNRRNQPQHF
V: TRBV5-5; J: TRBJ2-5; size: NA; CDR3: CASSLRPGQGEETQYF
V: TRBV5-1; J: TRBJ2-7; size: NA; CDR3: CASRKGQGSFSYEQYF
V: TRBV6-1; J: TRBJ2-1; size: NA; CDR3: CASSELFRSYNEQFF
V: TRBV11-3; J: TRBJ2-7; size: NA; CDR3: CASSFGQSYEQYF
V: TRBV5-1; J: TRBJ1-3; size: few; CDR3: CASSSGQPSSSGNTIYF
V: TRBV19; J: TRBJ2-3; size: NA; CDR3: CASSTTSGGGSGTQYF
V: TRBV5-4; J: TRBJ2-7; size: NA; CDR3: CASSPGQGGPYEQYF
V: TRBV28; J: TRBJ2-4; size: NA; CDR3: CASSLRIGLDNIQYF
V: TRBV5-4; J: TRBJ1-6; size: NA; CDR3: CASSPRQGEGSPLHF
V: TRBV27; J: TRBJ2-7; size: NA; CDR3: CASSANPRDPPFSYEQYF
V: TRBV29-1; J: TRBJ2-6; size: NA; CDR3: CSVVSRTNPSGANVLTF
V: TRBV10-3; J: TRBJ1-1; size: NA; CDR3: CAIRDSTMNTEAFF
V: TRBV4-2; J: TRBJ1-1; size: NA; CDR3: CASSQGEEANTEAFF
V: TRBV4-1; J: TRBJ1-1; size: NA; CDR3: CASSQERSARTEAFF